Following are 2 T cell receptor beta chains from one sample sequenced in a study of shared clonotypes between healthy human individuals. TCRdb's copy holds only in-frame clones and misses some; the assay was immunoSEQ multiplex PCR. The sample carries fewer than 600,000 clones, roughly 77% recorded once. The material sequenced was PBMCs. These TCRs come from a woman aged 40-49 years in good health. Some clones in this sample may be carry-over from other donors' samples.

The chain uses TRBV7-8 and TRBJ1-1; 9 bases agree with TRBD1. CDR1 and CDR2 (germline): SGHVS, FQNEAQ. The CDR3 is made up of 17 amino acids. Trimming took 5 bases from V and 1 from J; bases not matched to a gene: 11. CDR3 sequence reads: CASSPPGGGQGNTEAFF. As DNA, the CDR3 is TGTGCCAGCAGCCCCCCCGGGGGGGGACAGGGGAACACTGAAGCTTTCTTT.

This chain links TRBV28 with TRBJ2-3; D is perhaps TRBD2 (6 bases). CDR3 length: 15 residues. With 8 bases removed from V and 6 bases from J, the gap between germline ends came to 21 bases. Germline CDR1 and CDR2: MDHEN and SYDVKM. The DNA for the CDR3 is TGTGCCAGCCTTCCAGGACTATCCTATGGGGATACGCAGTATTTT. Translated: CASLPGLSYGDTQYF.